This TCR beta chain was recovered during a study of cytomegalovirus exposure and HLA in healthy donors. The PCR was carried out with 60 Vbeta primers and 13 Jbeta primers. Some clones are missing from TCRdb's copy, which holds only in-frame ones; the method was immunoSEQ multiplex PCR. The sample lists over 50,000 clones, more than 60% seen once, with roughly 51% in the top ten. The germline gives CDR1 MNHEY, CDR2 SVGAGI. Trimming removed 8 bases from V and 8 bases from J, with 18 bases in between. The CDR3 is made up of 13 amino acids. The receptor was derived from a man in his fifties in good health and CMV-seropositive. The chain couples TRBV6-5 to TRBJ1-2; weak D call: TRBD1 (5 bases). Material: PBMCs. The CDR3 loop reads CASSPGTGVGYTF. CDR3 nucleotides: TGTGCCAGCTCCCCGGGAACGGGGGTAGGCTACACCTTC.